The 18 T cell receptor beta chains given below trace back to one sample, sequenced in a study of cytomegalovirus exposure and HLA in healthy donors. PCR employed 60 Vbeta and 13 Jbeta primers. The data were produced by immunoSEQ multiplex PCR, yet TCRdb's version contains in-frame clones alone and is incomplete. The data show about 97,000 clones, with roughly four fifths seen just once and about 4.8% held by the top ten. Material for sequencing was PBMCs. These receptors came from a man in his forties in good health and CMV-seropositive.

This chain links TRBV27 with TRBJ1-2, with D uncertain. V was trimmed by 3 bases and J by 4 bases, leaving 12 bases between them. The CDR3 sequence is 14 residues long. Germline V gene lookup returns CDR1 MNHEY and CDR2 SMNVEV (reference sequence). CDR3 amino acids: CASSFNPEGYGYTF. CDR3 bases: TGTGCCAGCAGTTTTAACCCAGAGGGCTATGGCTACACCTTC.

The chain carries TRBV10-3 and TRBJ2-7, with TRBD1 identical over 7 bases. From germline, CDR1 is ENHRY and CDR2 SYGVKD. The CDR3 runs 14 residues. V lost 7 bases to trimming and J lost 0 bases; unmatched junction nucleotides: 6. The CDR3 protein is CAIKRDRSSYEQYF. CDR3 nucleotides: TGTGCCATCAAAAGGGACAGAAGCTCCTACGAGCAGTACTTC.

The CDR3 spells CASSPRGMDGYTF. CDR3 sequence (DNA): TGTGCCAGCTCACCAAGGGGGATGGATGGCTACACCTTC. This chain links TRBV18 with TRBJ1-2; TRBD1 is a possible D gene (6 bases). CDR1 is KGHSH, CDR2 LQKENI, per germline. V shed 2 bases and J shed 6 bases, with 10 bases lying between them. This CDR3 is built from 13 residues.

This rearrangement joins TRBV28 to TRBJ2-3, with D perhaps matching TRBD2 (6 bases). Germline loops: CDR1 MDHEN, CDR2 SYDVKM. Trimming cost V 5 bases and J 1 base, with 13 bases left between them. The CDR3 runs to 15 residues. This CDR3 reads CASSPRGTGTDTQYF. The CDR3 DNA follows: TGTGCCAGCAGTCCGCGGGGTACGGGCACAGATACGCAGTATTTT.

The chain employs TRBV4-1 and TRBJ2-7; 8 bases fit TRBD2. The CDR3 consists of 15 residues. CDR1 and CDR2 (germline): MGHRA, YSYEKL. J lost 4 bases, V lost 0 bases, and 5 bases had no gene match. The CDR3 sequence is CASSQDPGRVYEQYF. CDR3 DNA sequence: TGCGCCAGCAGCCAAGATCCCGGGAGGGTTTACGAGCAGTACTTC.

The chain joins TRBV6-1 to TRBJ1-5; D is uncertain. This CDR3 spans 15 amino acids. Germline V CDR1 and CDR2: MNHNS, SASEGT. V shed 2 bases and J shed 4 bases, with 12 bases lying between them. The CDR3 loop is CASSEFGLQNQPQHF. The CDR3, as DNA: TGTGCCAGCAGTGAATTCGGCTTACAGAATCAGCCCCAGCATTTT.

The chain combines TRBV11-2 with TRBJ1-4; possibly TRBD1 for D (5 bases). Germline loops: CDR1 SGHAT, CDR2 FQNNGV. The V gene lost 5 bases and the J gene lost 11 bases, with 15 bases spanning the gap. The CDR3 covers 13 residues. The CDR3: CASSPYVGGKLFF. The CDR3 nucleotides are TGTGCCAGCAGCCCGTACGTGGGGGGGAAACTGTTTTTT.

This clone came up once. The chain employs TRBV29-1 and TRBJ2-3; possibly TRBD2 for D (5 bases). V lost 4 bases, J lost 0 bases, and 8 bases lay in between. The germline V gene encodes CDR1 SQVTM and CDR2 ANQGSEA. CDR3 size: 13 residues. The CDR3 here is CSVAGSSTDTQYF. CDR3 DNA: TGCAGCGTTGCGGGGTCTAGCACAGATACGCAGTATTTT.

CDR3 amino acids: CASSYWTDSNQPQHF. CDR3 DNA sequence: TGTGCCAGCAGTTACTGGACTGATAGCAATCAGCCCCAGCATTTT. V gene TRBV6-6 combines with J gene TRBJ1-5; D not certain. The CDR3 is 15 amino acids. Trimming shortened V by 1 base and J by 0 bases, and 7 bases separated the two germline ends. The V gene's germline CDR1 is MNHNY and CDR2 SVGAGI (reference sequence).

The chain links TRBV6-6 to TRBJ2-7; D is unresolved. CDR3 length equals 13 residues. The V and J ends lost 10 bases and 1 base respectively, with 14 bases between them. CDR1 and CDR2 from the germline V gene are MNHNY and SVGAGI (reference sequence). The CDR3 DNA sequence: TGTGCCACCCTACCGGGTGGTTCCTACGAGCAGTACTTC. It encodes CATLPGGSYEQYF.

The genes are TRBV5-1 and TRBJ1-1, with TRBD1 as a possible D gene (6 bases). This CDR3 comprises 15 residues. Germline V gene data show CDR1 as SGHRS and CDR2 as YFSETQ. Trimming stripped 4 bases from V and 5 bases from J, with 18 bases between. CDR3 in DNA: TGCGCCAGCAGCGGGGGCGCGGGGGCTGAAACTGAAGCTTTCTTT. This gives the protein CASSGGAGAETEAFF. The whole variable domain, filled in from reference TRBV5-1 and TRBJ1-1, reads KAGVTQTPRYLIKTRGQQVTLSCSPISGHRSVSWYQQTPGQGLQFLFEYFSETQRNKGNFPGRFSGRQFSNSRSEMNVSTLELGDSALYLCASSGGAGAETEAFFGQGTRLTVV.

In its sample, this clone was seen a few times. This chain links TRBV6-5 with TRBJ1-1, with TRBD1 matching over 7 bases. CDR3 length equals 15 residues. J gave up 7 bases and V 0 bases, and 8 bases lay outside the gene matches. Germline CDR1 reads MNHEY; CDR2 reads SVGAGI. CDR3 protein: CASSYSIGTEHEAFF. CDR3 nucleotide sequence: TGTGCCAGCAGTTACTCGATAGGGACAGAGCATGAAGCTTTCTTT.

This clone was observed once. The chain links TRBV28 to TRBJ1-5; D is undetermined. Trimming stripped 4 bases from V and 4 bases from J, with 20 bases between. CDR3 length: 17 amino acids. Per germline, CDR1 MDHEN and CDR2 SYDVKM. CDR3 amino acids: CASSSSQGAALNQPQHF. In DNA form, the CDR3 reads TGTGCCAGCAGTTCCTCCCAAGGTGCGGCCTTGAATCAGCCCCAGCATTTT.

V gene TRBV7-2 combines with J gene TRBJ2-2; D is perhaps TRBD1 (6 bases). The CDR3 runs to 15 residues. V shed 10 bases and J shed 6 bases, with 21 bases lying between them. Germline V gene data show CDR1 as SGHTA and CDR2 as FQGNSA. This CDR3 reads CAILQWGPGAGELFF. The CDR3, as DNA: TGTGCCATACTGCAGTGGGGGCCGGGTGCCGGGGAGCTGTTTTTT.

The chain employs TRBV5-4 and TRBJ2-5; possibly TRBD2 for D (7 bases). CDR3 size: 18 residues. CDR1 SGHNT and CDR2 YYREEE come from the germline V gene (reference sequence). The germline V and J ends were trimmed by 0 bases and 7 bases, with 25 bases remaining between them. CDR3 protein: CASSLGGQAPSGARTQYF. The CDR3 DNA follows: TGTGCCAGCAGCTTGGGGGGACAAGCCCCAAGCGGGGCCAGGACCCAGTACTTC.

The chain carries TRBV6-5 and TRBJ1-1; D remains unclear. Germline V CDR1 and CDR2: MNHEY, SVGAGI. V lost 1 base and J lost 4, with 7 bases in between. The length of the CDR3 is 13 residues. The CDR3 is CASSYFASTEAFF. For the CDR3, the DNA is TGTGCCAGCAGTTACTTTGCGAGCACTGAAGCTTTCTTT.

The V gene is TRBV7-2, the J gene TRBJ2-1, with TRBD1 identical over 10 bases. CDR1 is SGHTA and CDR2 is FQGNSA in the germline V gene. CDR3 length: 13 amino acids. V shed 5 bases, J shed 8 bases, and the junction held 3 bases outside the gene matches. CDR3 amino acids: CASSRDRGHEQFF. The CDR3 bases are TGTGCCAGCAGCAGGGACAGGGGACATGAGCAGTTCTTC.

The rearrangement joins TRBV7-9 to TRBJ1-1; D unclear. The germline V gene has CDR1 SEHNR and CDR2 FQNEAQ (reference sequence). This CDR3 region has 15 residues. V lost 4 bases and J lost 1, with 13 bases in between. This chain's CDR3 is CASSWPRRGNTEAFF. The CDR3 nucleotides read TGTGCCAGCAGCTGGCCCCGGCGGGGGAACACTGAAGCTTTCTTT.